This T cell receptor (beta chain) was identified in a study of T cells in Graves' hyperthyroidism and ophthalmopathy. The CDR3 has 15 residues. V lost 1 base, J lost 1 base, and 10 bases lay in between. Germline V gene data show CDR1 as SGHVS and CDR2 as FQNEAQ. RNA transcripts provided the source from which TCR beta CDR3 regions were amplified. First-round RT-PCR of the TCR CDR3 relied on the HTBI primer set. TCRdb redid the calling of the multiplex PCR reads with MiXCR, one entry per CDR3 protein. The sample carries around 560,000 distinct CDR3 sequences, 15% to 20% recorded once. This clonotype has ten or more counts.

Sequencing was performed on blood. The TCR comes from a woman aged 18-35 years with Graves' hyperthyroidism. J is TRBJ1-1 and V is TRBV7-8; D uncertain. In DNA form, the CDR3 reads TGTGCCAGCAGCTTAGGTCGGGCTACGAACACTGAAGCTTTCTTT. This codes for CASSLGRATNTEAFF. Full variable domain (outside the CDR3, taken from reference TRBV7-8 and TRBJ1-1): GAGVSQSPRYKVAKRGQDVALRCDPISGHVSLFWYQQALGQGPEFLTYFQNEAQLDKSGLPSDRFFAERPEGSVSTLKIQRTQQEDSAVYLCASSLGRATNTEAFFGQGTRLTVV.